A single sample is the source of the 25 T cell receptor beta chains below, sequenced in a study of blood T cells in healthy people across ages. Sample-barcoded 5' priming and a J-beta primer mix drove a second PCR of roughly 6 to 12 cycles. TCRdb re-called the 5' RACE reads with MiXCR, one entry per CDR3 protein. This table holds 1 million to 1.2 million distinct CDR3 sequences, roughly two fifths found once. Sequencing input: blood. The origin of the receptors is a man aged 18 to 29 in good health.

The chain has TRBV4-1 and TRBJ1-2, with TRBD1 as a possible D gene (6 bases). The germline V gene encodes CDR1 MGHRA and CDR2 YSYEKL. The germline V and J ends were trimmed by 2 bases and 1 base, with 17 bases remaining between them. This CDR3 comprises 17 residues. The CDR3 loop is CASSQKGGAGDNYGYTF. DNA of the CDR3: TGCGCCAGCAGCCAAAAAGGGGGGGCAGGGGATAACTATGGCTACACCTTC.

This clonotype was counted between two and nine times. The rearrangement joins TRBV6-2 or TRBV6-3 to TRBJ2-3; D possibly matches TRBD1 or TRBD2 (5 bases each). Trimming pared 6 bases from V and 5 bases from J, leaving 27 bases between. The V gene's germline CDR1 is MNHEY and CDR2 SVGEGT. The CDR3 runs to 18 residues. The CDR3 reads CASSHETVSKRVKDTQYF. The CDR3 region has the DNA TGTGCCAGCAGCCATGAGACAGTTTCGAAGAGGGTCAAAGATACGCAGTATTTT.

The CDR3 protein is CASSLVLAGFQETQFF. CDR3 sequence (DNA): TGTGCCAGCAGCTTAGTACTAGCGGGGTTCCAAGAGACCCAGTTCTTC. The chain links TRBV7-2 to TRBJ2-1; the match to TRBD2 covers 10 bases. Germline assignment: CDR1 SGHTA and CDR2 FQGNSA. The CDR3 loop spans 16 amino acids. J gave up 13 bases and V 1 base, and 13 bases lay outside the gene matches.

This chain uses TRBV4-2 with TRBJ2-3; TRBD1 aligns across 7 bases. The CDR3 has 16 residues. V was clipped by 2 bases and J by 1 base; unmatched bases: 6. Germline V gene lookup returns CDR1 LGHNA and CDR2 YNFKEQ. This CDR3 is CASSQSGQLGTDTQYF. CDR3 bases: TGTGCCAGCAGCCAATCGGGACAGCTTGGCACAGATACGCAGTATTTT.

V usage is TRBV6-5 and J usage is TRBJ1-1; the D gene is possibly TRBD1 (6 bases). Trimming left V 7 bases short and J 0 bases short, with 18 bases between. The germline V gene encodes CDR1 MNHEY and CDR2 SVGAGI. The CDR3 is 16 residues long. Here the CDR3 DNA reads TGTGCCAGCACCGCAGACAGGAGGATGATGAACACTGAAGCTTTCTTT. Protein product: CASTADRRMMNTEAFF.

As for this clonotype: A much larger clonotype is one base distant, so this may be a read error. The rearrangement joins TRBV29-1 to TRBJ1-4; possible D gene TRBD1, 5 bases. V was cut by 6 bases and J by 6 bases, with 14 bases left in between. This CDR3 is built from 13 residues. Germline values: CDR1 SQVTM, CDR2 ANQGSEA. CDR3 coding DNA: TGCAGCGTCGCTAAGGGGTTGGATGAAAAACTGTTTTTT. It yields the protein CSVAKGLDEKLFF.

Only a few counts were recorded for this clonotype. V usage is TRBV20-1 and J usage is TRBJ1-4; D ambiguous. The CDR3 sequence is 15 residues long. V was clipped by 0 bases and J by 5 bases, with 13 bases between them. In germline, CDR1 is DFQATT, CDR2 SNEGSKA (reference sequence). Written as DNA, the CDR3 is TGCAGTGCTAGAGAAGGGAGGGATGGGAATGAAAAACTGTTTTTT. This codes for CSAREGRDGNEKLFF.

The chain links TRBV20-1 to TRBJ1-5; D is uncertain. CDR1 DFQATT and CDR2 SNEGSKA come from the germline V gene (reference sequence). This CDR3 has 14 amino acids. Deletions cut 4 bases from V and 2 bases from J, with 12 bases between. The CDR3 DNA reads as TGCAGTGCTACCGACGGAGGTGGCAATCAGCCCCAGCATTTT. It is translated as CSATDGGGNQPQHF.

This clonotype was picked up a small number of times. The chain employs TRBV12-3 or TRBV12-4 and TRBJ2-7; no definite D call. V lost 6 bases and J lost 3, with 21 bases in between. This CDR3 comprises 16 residues. Here the CDR3 reads CASSPTSRTDLYEQYF. CDR3 nucleotides: TGTGCCAGCAGCCCCACCAGTCGTACGGACCTCTACGAGCAGTACTTC.

CDR3 region: CSARSTSGGFVEQFF. CDR3 coding DNA: TGCAGTGCTAGATCGACTAGCGGGGGCTTCGTAGAGCAGTTCTTC. This chain links TRBV20-1 with TRBJ2-1; 12 bases align to TRBD2. The V gene's germline CDR1 is DFQATT and CDR2 SNEGSKA (reference sequence). The V gene end was trimmed by 2 bases and the J gene end by 10 bases; junction bases not matched to a gene: 9. The CDR3 extends over 15 amino acids.

This clonotype was detected ten times or more. V gene TRBV5-1 combines with J gene TRBJ1-2; D remains unclear. The length of the CDR3 is 15 residues. CDR1 and CDR2 from the germline V gene are SGHRS and YFSETQ. Between the trimmed V and J ends, which lost 0 bases and 1 base, there was a span of 10 bases. CDR3 in DNA: TGCGCCAGCAGCTTGGACAGCCCAATTAACTATGGCTACACCTTC. It encodes CASSLDSPINYGYTF.

In this sample, this clonotype turned up a few times. The chain recombines TRBV9 with TRBJ1-1; the D gene is possibly TRBD1 (6 bases). CDR3 size: 14 residues. Germline V gene sequence: CDR1 SGDLS, CDR2 YYNGEE. V gave up 2 bases and J gave up 4 bases, with 12 bases separating them. The CDR3 DNA is TGTGCCAGCAGCGTGACAGGTGGGGGCACTGAAGCTTTCTTT. Its protein is CASSVTGGGTEAFF.

A remark on this clonotype: One end of the junction is discordant with germline, which a read error may explain. This chain joins TRBV20-1 and TRBJ2-1; tentatively, D is TRBD1 or TRBD2 (5 bases each). Germline CDR1 reads DFQATT; CDR2 reads SNEGSKA (reference sequence). This CDR3 has 16 amino acids. The CDR3, as DNA: TGCAGTGCTAGAGAGCTCCGGGACGGCCCCTACAATGAACAGTTCTTC. Its protein product is CSARELRDGPYNEQFF.

This chain links TRBV10-3 with TRBJ1-1; D perhaps matches TRBD1 (6 bases). This CDR3 has 14 residues. CDR1 ENHRY and CDR2 SYGVKD come from the germline V gene. The V gene lost 6 bases and the J gene lost 3 bases, with 14 bases spanning the gap. The CDR3 bases are TGTGCCATCAGAAGCAGGGGAAGAGACACTGAAGCTTTCTTT. Translation: CAIRSRGRDTEAFF.

The V call is TRBV29-1, the J call TRBJ2-7, with 9 bases lining up with TRBD2. CDR1 and CDR2 (germline): SQVTM, ANQGSEA. CDR3 size: 15 residues. The ends lost 8 bases at V and 7 bases at J; junction bases unmatched: 18. The CDR3 spells CSSPLSGGLNNEQYF. CDR3 DNA: TGCAGCTCCCCCTTAAGCGGGGGGTTAAACAATGAGCAGTACTTC.

This clonotype occurred a few times. This chain uses TRBV6-2 or TRBV6-3 with TRBJ1-5, with D perhaps TRBD1 (5 bases). Germline V lookup: CDR1 MNHEY, CDR2 SVGEGT. The CDR3 consists of 13 residues. V lost 4 bases to trimming and J lost 7 bases, with 11 bases between them. CDR3 nucleotide sequence: TGTGCCAGCAGTTCCTCAGGGTTGCAGCCCCAGCATTTT. This codes for CASSSSGLQPQHF.

V and J are TRBV7-2 and TRBJ1-2, with unresolved D. CDR1 is SGHTA, CDR2 FQGNSA, per germline. This CDR3 spans 14 amino acids. Trimming removed 3 bases from V and 3 bases from J, with 11 bases in between. For the CDR3, the DNA is TGTGCCAGCAGCTTCGGCCTTGACGACTATGGCTACACCTTC. Translation gives CASSFGLDDYGYTF.

This clonotype came up many times. J is TRBJ1-1 and V is TRBV7-9; the D gene is possibly TRBD1 (6 bases). Trimming took off 2 bases at V and 5 bases at J, with 9 bases between the two ends. The CDR3 length is 13 residues. Germline CDR1 and CDR2: SEHNR and FQNEAQ (reference sequence). The CDR3 loop is CASSLLGGTEAFF. CDR3 sequence (DNA): TGTGCCAGCAGCTTATTAGGGGGGACTGAAGCTTTCTTT. The variable domain in full, completed from reference TRBV7-9 and TRBJ1-1, reads DTGVSQNPRHKITKRGQNVTFRCDPISEHNRLYWYRQTLGQGPEFLTYFQNEAQLEKSRLLSDRFSAERPKGSFSTLEIQRTEQGDSAMYLCASSLLGGTEAFFGQGTRLTVV.

At least ten counts were recorded for this clonotype. The chain employs TRBV9 and TRBJ2-5, with 7 bases lining up with TRBD1. Germline lookup yields CDR1 SGDLS and CDR2 YYNGEE. This CDR3 has 14 residues. J gave up 8 bases and V 0 bases, and 7 bases lay outside the gene matches. The CDR3 is CASSVATGDGTQYF. The DNA for the CDR3 is TGTGCCAGCAGCGTAGCAACAGGGGATGGCACCCAGTACTTC.

This clonotype was counted once. One end of the junction fails to match germline, which may point to a read error. The chain links TRBV6-2 or TRBV6-3 to TRBJ1-1; D uncertain. The CDR3 runs 14 residues. Germline loops: CDR1 MNHEY, CDR2 SVGEGT. CDR3 in amino acids: CVSSSPPGNTEAFF. In DNA, the CDR3 is TGTGTCAGCAGTTCCCCCCCCGGGAACACTGAAGCTTTCTTT.

This sequence joins TRBV27 and TRBJ2-7; 7 nucleotides agree with TRBD2. Per germline, CDR1 MNHEY and CDR2 SMNVEV (reference sequence). Trimming at V came to 3 bases and at J to 3 bases, leaving 17 bases not matched to a gene. The CDR3 spans 18 residues. The CDR3 region is CASSLVGFEAGVVYEQYF. DNA for the CDR3: TGTGCCAGCAGTTTGGTGGGGTTCGAGGCGGGAGTAGTCTACGAGCAGTACTTC.

This clonotype was seen just once. V gene TRBV20-1 combines with J gene TRBJ2-1; D might be TRBD1 or TRBD2, each matching 5 bases. The length of the CDR3 is 15 residues. Germline loops: CDR1 DFQATT, CDR2 SNEGSKA (reference sequence). The V end was cut by 3 bases, the J end by 7 bases, with 19 bases between. CDR3 sequence: CSASPASLGVNEQFF. The CDR3 DNA reads as TGCAGTGCTAGTCCCGCTTCCTTGGGGGTGAATGAGCAGTTCTTC.

The V call is TRBV12-3 or TRBV12-4, the J call TRBJ1-3; TRBD1 aligns across 8 bases. The CDR3 extends over 16 amino acids. V was pared by 4 bases and J by 1 base, with 6 bases of the junction left unmatched. CDR3 coding DNA: TGTGCCAGCAGTTGGAAACAGGGGGTTTCTGGAAACACCATATATTTT. The encoded protein is CASSWKQGVSGNTIYF.

The table lists this clonotype with many counts. The chain recombines TRBV12-3 or TRBV12-4 with TRBJ2-1, with a weak D call TRBD2 (6 bases). V lost 7 bases and J lost 5, with 15 bases in between. CDR3 length: 14 residues. DNA for the CDR3: TGTGCCAGCACCCCGCGGACTAAAGACAATGAGCAGTTCTTC. Protein product: CASTPRTKDNEQFF.

The chain recombines TRBV20-1 with TRBJ2-1, with 13 bases that match TRBD2. This CDR3 contains 15 residues. CDR1 DFQATT and CDR2 SNEGSKA come from the germline V gene (reference sequence). Trimming at V came to 5 bases and at J to 6 bases, leaving 7 bases not matched to a gene. The DNA of the CDR3 is TGCAGTGCTCCGGCCGGGACTAGCGGGACCAATGAGCAGTTCTTC. Protein product: CSAPAGTSGTNEQFF.